The sequence of this T cell receptor beta chain was determined in a study of T cell repertoires in cytomegalovirus infection. Whole-study context: Public TCR beta signatures were indicative of both CMV infection and a matching HLA type.

On this clonotype: Its cognate antigen is unknown.

The CDR3 has 18 amino acids. V lost 0 bases, J lost 4 bases, and 7 bases stayed unmatched. Germline CDR1 SGHDN, CDR2 FVKESK. Each CDR3 protein is one row after TCRdb ran MiXCR on the reads. Seen here are hundreds of thousands of distinct CDR3 sequences, about 44% observed once, and the top ten hold about 39%. General study points: The ex vivo response was dominated by HLA-C-restricted CMV-specific TCR beta clonotypes.

This chain uses TRBV14 with TRBJ2-3, with 13 bases lining up with TRBD2. The receptor comes from a human donor in good health (CMV status not recorded). Some clones in this sample may be carry-over from other donors' samples. Sequenced material: cultured PBMCs, taken from culture after CMV antigen stimulation. The CDR3: CASSQDFPTSGRADTQYF. In nucleotides, the CDR3 is TGTGCCAGCAGCCAAGATTTCCCCACTAGCGGGAGGGCAGATACGCAGTATTTT.